These 25 T cell receptor beta chains originate from one sample sequenced in a study of CD8+ T cells in alopecia areata. Treatment meaning: oral pan-JAK inhibitor, 5-10 mg twice daily. Investigators isolated RNA and reverse transcribed it into cDNA to act as the sequencing template. The protocol was immunoSEQ multiplex PCR, while the TCRdb copy is restricted to in-frame clones and leaves out a portion. The sample contains approximately 220,000 clones, roughly two fifths of which appear only once. Sequences were derived from CD4+ T cells sorted from blood, sampled at approximately week 31, from a patient treated with tofacitinib. These receptors all stem from a human donor with alopecia areata.

This chain connects TRBV25-1 to TRBJ1-1; TRBD1 matches at 7 bases. This CDR3 spans 14 amino acids. The germline CDR1 and CDR2 sequences are MGHDK and SYGVNS. V gave up 6 bases and J gave up 0 bases; unmatched junction bases: 4. CDR3: CASRVQGMNTEAFF. As DNA, the CDR3 is TGTGCCAGCAGAGTACAGGGGATGAACACTGAAGCTTTCTTT.

This clone was counted a few times. The gene calls are TRBV29-1 and TRBJ1-1; possible D gene TRBD1, 6 bases. Germline V CDR1 and CDR2: SQVTM, ANQGSEA. The V end was cut by 2 bases, the J end by 1 base, with 11 bases between. The CDR3 has 14 residues. The CDR3 nucleotides are TGCAGCGTTGAAAGGGACATTCCGAACACTGAAGCTTTCTTT. Residues: CSVERDIPNTEAFF.

V usage is TRBV29-1 and J usage is TRBJ2-3; 8 bases map to TRBD1. The CDR3 sequence is 12 residues long. The junction had 3 bases not matched to a gene; V was cut back by 6 bases and J by 4 bases. Germline V gene sequence: CDR1 SQVTM, CDR2 ANQGSEA. CDR3 in DNA: TGCAGCGTCGCAGGGGGCCCAGATACGCAGTATTTT. The encoded protein is CSVAGGPDTQYF.

The gene calls are TRBV6-5 and TRBJ1-1; tentative D call: TRBD1 (6 bases). The CDR3 has 13 amino acids. The germline V and J ends were trimmed by 6 bases and 6 bases, with 14 bases remaining between them. CDR1 and CDR2 from the germline V gene are MNHEY and SVGAGI. The CDR3 spells CASRGQGTPEAFF. CDR3 nucleotides: TGTGCCAGCAGGGGCCAGGGGACCCCTGAAGCTTTCTTT.

This clone was detected a few times. The V call is TRBV7-8, the J call TRBJ1-3, with 7 bases lining up with TRBD1. Looked up from germline, CDR1 is SGHVS and CDR2 is FQNEAQ. V shed 1 base, J shed 2 bases, and the junction held 5 bases outside the gene matches. CDR3 size: 16 residues. The CDR3 sequence: CASSLVGQGAGNTIYF. The CDR3 nucleotides are TGTGCCAGCAGCTTAGTAGGGCAGGGGGCTGGAAACACCATATATTTT.

This clone has a handful of counts. This chain links TRBV9 with TRBJ1-2; TRBD1 is a possible D gene (5 bases). Germline V lookup: CDR1 SGDLS, CDR2 YYNGEE. CDR3 length: 12 amino acids. V dropped 2 bases and J dropped 10 bases, with 12 bases sitting between them. The CDR3: CASSVGTGAYTF. The CDR3 DNA reads as TGTGCCAGCAGCGTCGGTACTGGGGCCTACACCTTC.

V gene TRBV6-5 combines with J gene TRBJ2-7; 7 bases map to TRBD1. V lost 6 bases to trimming and J lost 2 bases; unmatched junction nucleotides: 4. This CDR3 comprises 13 residues. In germline, CDR1 is MNHEY, CDR2 SVGAGI. CDR3 in amino acids: CASSPDRAYEQYF. CDR3 sequence (DNA): TGTGCCAGCAGCCCTGACAGGGCCTACGAGCAGTACTTC.

The chain links TRBV11-2 to TRBJ2-7, with 7 bases identical to TRBD2. The germline gives CDR1 SGHAT, CDR2 FQNNGV. The CDR3 spans 15 residues. V shed 6 bases, J shed 2 bases, and the junction held 10 bases outside the gene matches. CDR3 protein: CASRQPFGGAYEQYF. The CDR3 bases are TGTGCCAGCAGGCAACCCTTTGGGGGGGCCTACGAGCAGTACTTC. Variable domain in full (rest from reference TRBV11-2 and TRBJ2-7): EAGVAQSPRYKIIEKRQSVAFWCNPISGHATLYWYQQILGQGPKLLIQFQNNGVVDDSQLPKDRFSAERLKGVDSTLKIQPAKLEDSAVYLCASRQPFGGAYEQYFGPGTRLTVT.

V and J are TRBV19 and TRBJ2-1; no firm D call. The CDR3 is 12 residues long. Germline V gives CDR1 LNHDA, CDR2 SQIVND (reference sequence). V was cut by 7 bases and J by 3 bases, with 7 bases left in between. As DNA, the CDR3 is TGTGCCAGTACGGGTTTCTACAATGAGCAGTTCTTC. Translating it yields CASTGFYNEQFF.

This clone was seen only a few times. The chain is built from TRBV18 and TRBJ1-2, with D unclear. V was pared by 1 base and J by 8 bases, with 20 bases between. The CDR3 sequence is 16 residues long. CDR1 and CDR2 (germline): KGHSH, LQKENI. The CDR3 protein is CASSPLIPSRVDGYTF. The CDR3 DNA reads TGTGCCAGCTCACCACTGATACCCAGTCGGGTGGACGGCTACACCTTC.

The V gene is TRBV30, the J gene TRBJ1-5, with 8 nucleotides matching TRBD1. The germline CDR1 and CDR2 sequences are GTSNPN and SVGIG (reference sequence). V gave up 1 base and J gave up 6 bases; unmatched junction bases: 5. The CDR3 totals 14 residues. The CDR3 DNA is TGTGCCTGGAGTGCCGGGCAGGGGGCTCAGCCCCAGCATTTT. Protein product: CAWSAGQGAQPQHF.

CDR3 DNA: TGTGCCAGTAGTACTGGACTAGCGGAAACAGATACGCAGTATTTT. This gives the protein CASSTGLAETDTQYF. V and J are TRBV19 and TRBJ2-3; 10 nucleotides line up with TRBD2. With 4 bases clipped from V and 3 bases from J, the junction kept 4 bases outside the gene matches. Germline V gene lookup returns CDR1 LNHDA and CDR2 SQIVND (reference sequence). The CDR3 extends over 15 amino acids. Using reference TRBV19 and TRBJ2-3 for the parts outside the CDR3, the full variable domain is DGGITQSPKYLFRKEGQNVTLSCEQNLNHDAMYWYRQDPGQGLRLIYYSQIVNDFQKGDIAEGYSVSREKKESFPLTVTSAQKNPTAFYLCASSTGLAETDTQYFGPGTRLTVL.

The J gene is TRBJ1-1, the V gene TRBV2, with a tentative D call TRBD1 (5 bases). Looked up from germline, CDR1 is SNHLY and CDR2 is FYNNEI. The length of the CDR3 is 13 residues. V lost 4 bases and J lost 11, with 17 bases in between. The CDR3 here is CASSVEGAQGAFF. The CDR3 DNA follows: TGTGCCAGCAGTGTGGAAGGGGCGCAGGGTGCTTTCTTT.

The table lists this clone with a few counts. The chain recombines TRBV30 with TRBJ2-7; D gene unclear. CDR1 and CDR2 (germline): GTSNPN, SVGIG (reference sequence). The V gene lost 2 bases and the J gene lost 5 bases, with 7 bases spanning the gap. CDR3 size: 11 residues. Written as DNA, the CDR3 is TGTGCCTGGAGTAAGGCGAACGAGCAGTACTTC. Translated: CAWSKANEQYF.

V gene TRBV6-1 combines with J gene TRBJ2-7; 8 bases agree with TRBD2. The germline V gene has CDR1 MNHNS and CDR2 SASEGT. With 2 bases clipped from V and 2 bases from J, the junction kept 2 bases outside the gene matches. The CDR3 loop spans 14 amino acids. CDR3 in DNA: TGTGCCAGCAGTGAAATGGGACTAGCCTACGAGCAGTACTTC. This translates into CASSEMGLAYEQYF.

This clone showed up just a few times. CDR3 DNA: TGTGCCAGCAGTAGCGGTCCCTACGAGCAGTACTTC. This encodes CASSSGPYEQYF. The gene calls are TRBV6-5 and TRBJ2-7, with a tentative D call TRBD2 (5 bases). CDR1 and CDR2 (germline): MNHEY, SVGAGI. The CDR3 sequence is 12 residues long. Trimming removed 5 bases from V and 2 bases from J, with 7 bases in between.

The genes are TRBV6-5 and TRBJ1-1, with TRBD1 as a possible D gene (5 bases). V lost 8 bases to trimming and J lost 1 base, with 11 bases between them. Germline CDR1 MNHEY, CDR2 SVGAGI. The CDR3 runs 13 residues. Written as DNA, the CDR3 is TGTGCCAGCGGGGGGGTTACGAACACTGAAGCTTTCTTT. It is translated as CASGGVTNTEAFF.

The CDR3 DNA is TGTGCCAGCCGGGTCAAGACTGGGGGTGCTGAAGCTTTCTTT. As protein: CASRVKTGGAEAFF. This sequence joins TRBV2 and TRBJ1-1, with TRBD1 as a possible D gene (5 bases). This CDR3 comprises 14 residues. Trimming took 8 bases from V and 6 from J, leaving 19 bases between them. Germline V CDR1 and CDR2: SNHLY, FYNNEI.

This clone was found a few times. The rearrangement links TRBV28 to TRBJ1-5, with 7 nucleotides matching TRBD1. From germline, CDR1 is MDHEN and CDR2 SYDVKM. This CDR3 contains 14 residues. With 4 bases clipped from V and 1 base from J, the junction kept 1 base outside the gene matches. This CDR3 reads CASSSGQSNQPQHF. For the CDR3, the DNA is TGTGCCAGCAGTTCGGGACAGAGCAATCAGCCCCAGCATTTT.

This chain joins TRBV4-2 and TRBJ1-3; tentative D call: TRBD1 (5 bases). The CDR3 is 15 residues long. V was shortened by 6 bases and J by 2 bases, with 14 bases between the two germline ends. Germline V gene sequence: CDR1 LGHNA, CDR2 YNFKEQ. The CDR3 DNA sequence: TGTGCCAGCAGACCGCAGGGAGGTGCTGGAAACACCATATATTTT. Its translation is CASRPQGGAGNTIYF.

Worth noting for this clone: At one end the junction does not follow the germline gene, possibly because of a read error. The genes are TRBV5-1 and TRBJ2-1; D remains unclear. This CDR3 has 11 amino acids. Germline CDR1 is SGHRS and CDR2 is YFSETQ. CDR3: CASSLWGEQFF. CDR3 sequence (DNA): TGTGCCAGCAGCTTATGGGGTGAGCAGTTCTTC.

V gene TRBV6-1 combines with J gene TRBJ1-2; no reliable D call. With 6 bases removed from V and 2 bases from J, the gap between germline ends came to 4 bases. CDR3 length: 11 residues. From germline, CDR1 is MNHNS and CDR2 SASEGT. CDR3 amino acids: CASRTNYGYTF. The CDR3 DNA reads as TGTGCCAGCAGGACGAACTATGGCTACACCTTC.

The V gene is TRBV6-5, the J gene TRBJ2-1, with TRBD2 matching over 9 bases. CDR3 length: 15 residues. V gave up 4 bases and J gave up 6 bases; unmatched junction bases: 7. The V gene's germline CDR1 is MNHEY and CDR2 SVGAGI. The CDR3 DNA reads TGTGCCAGCAGTTCTAGCGGGAAGTTGAGCAATGAGCAGTTCTTC. This translates into CASSSSGKLSNEQFF.

The rearrangement links TRBV7-9 to TRBJ2-3, with D perhaps matching TRBD2 (7 bases). This CDR3 has 14 residues. Germline assignment: CDR1 SEHNR and CDR2 FQNEAQ (reference sequence). The V end was cut by 7 bases, the J end by 4 bases, with 15 bases between. The CDR3 here is CASTHRGAADTQYF. CDR3 nucleotides: TGTGCCAGCACGCACCGGGGGGCGGCAGATACGCAGTATTTT.

This clone has a handful of counts. CDR3 loop: CASSLGTSGTSTDTQYF. For the CDR3, the DNA is TGCGCCAGCAGCCTGGGGACTAGCGGTACGAGCACAGATACGCAGTATTTT. This chain connects TRBV5-1 to TRBJ2-3; 11 positions agree with TRBD2. The CDR3 is made up of 17 amino acids. The J segment lost 0 bases and the V segment lost 4 bases, leaving 7 bases of the junction unmatched. Per germline, CDR1 SGHRS and CDR2 YFSETQ.